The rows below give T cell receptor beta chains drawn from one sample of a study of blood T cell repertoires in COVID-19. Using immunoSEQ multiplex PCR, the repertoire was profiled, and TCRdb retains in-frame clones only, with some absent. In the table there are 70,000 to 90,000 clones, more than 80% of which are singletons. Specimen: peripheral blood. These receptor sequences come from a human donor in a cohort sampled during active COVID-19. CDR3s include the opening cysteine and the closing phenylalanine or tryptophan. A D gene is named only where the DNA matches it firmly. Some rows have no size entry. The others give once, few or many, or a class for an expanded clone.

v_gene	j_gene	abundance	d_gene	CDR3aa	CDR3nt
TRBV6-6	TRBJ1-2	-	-	CAIEGPFIGAGYTF	TGTGCCATCGAGGGTCCCTTCATAGGCGCCGGCTACACCTTC
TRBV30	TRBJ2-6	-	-	CAWSGMSSGANVLTF	TGTGCCTGGAGTGGTATGTCCTCTGGGGCCAACGTCCTGACTTTC
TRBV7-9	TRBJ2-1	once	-	CASSLVNRAEYNEQFF	TGTGCCAGCAGCTTAGTTAACAGGGCCGAATACAATGAGCAGTTCTTC
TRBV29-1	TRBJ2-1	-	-	CSVPWGRDEQFF	TGCAGCGTCCCTTGGGGGCGGGATGAGCAGTTCTTC
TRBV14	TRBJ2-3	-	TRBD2	CASSQDRAGGRTDTQYF	TGTGCCAGCAGCCAAGATCGGGCCGGGGGGAGGACAGATACGCAGTATTTT
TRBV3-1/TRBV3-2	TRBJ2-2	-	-	CASSSGREAGELFF	TGTGCCAGCAGTAGCGGCCGAGAGGCCGGGGAGCTGTTTTTT
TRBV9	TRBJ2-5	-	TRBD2	CASTPGLPQETQYF	TGTGCCAGCACCCCGGGACTACCACAAGAGACCCAGTACTTC
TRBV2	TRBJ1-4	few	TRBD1	CARGYTGATNEKLFF	TGTGCCAGGGGGTATACAGGGGCAACTAATGAAAAACTGTTTTTT
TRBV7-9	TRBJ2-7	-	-	CASSLDANPTYEQYF	TGTGCCAGCAGCTTAGATGCGAACCCAACCTACGAGCAGTACTTC
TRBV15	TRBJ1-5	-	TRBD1	CATGQVDQPQHF	TGTGCCACCGGACAGGTTGATCAGCCCCAGCATTTT
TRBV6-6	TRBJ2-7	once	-	CAIWSGYEQYF	TGTGCCATCTGGTCGGGGTACGAGCAGTACTTC